This T cell receptor beta chain came from a study of T cells in Graves' hyperthyroidism and ophthalmopathy. Amplified TCR beta CDR3 regions derived from RNA transcripts. During a first-round RT-PCR of the TCR CDR3, the HTBI primer set was used. TCRdb itself ran the multiplex PCR reads through MiXCR, one entry per CDR3 protein. The table shows some 570,000 distinct CDR3 sequences, with 17% occurring only once. Germline V gives CDR1 MDHEN, CDR2 SYDVKM. Trimming cost V 5 bases and J 0 bases, with 29 bases left between them. The CDR3 loop spans 21 amino acids. The sample taken for sequencing was blood. The chain carries TRBV28 and TRBJ2-1; possibly TRBD1 or TRBD2 for D (6 bases each). The receptor was isolated from a woman between 18 and 29 years old with Graves' ophthalmopathy. Here the CDR3 DNA reads TGTGCCAGCAGTCCAACCCCTTCGGGGGCATTACTTTCGAGCTCCTACAATGAGCAGTTCTTC. This sequence encodes CASSPTPSGALLSSSYNEQFF.